This TCR beta chain is drawn from a study of neoadjuvant anti-PD-1 for oral cavity cancer. Study details: Nivolumab at 3 mg/kg was mostly given biweekly, three to four doses, pre-surgery. Patients without progression got a fourth dose around day 43. Findings and limits, study-wide: Higher pretreatment Treg/Th17 ratios tracked higher pretreatment blood clonality. With a few patients per group, TCR findings need larger cohorts.

The repertoire was sequenced with immunoSEQ multiplex PCR; TCRdb's copy has only in-frame clones and lacks some. The table includes 7,100 or so clones, 60% detected once. For this clone: The antigen remains unidentified. Compared with germline, one end of the junction differs, possibly owing to a read error.

The V gene's germline CDR1 is LNHDA and CDR2 SQIVND (reference sequence). The CDR3 spans 14 residues. Sequencing used tumor tissue, obtained before nivolumab (anti-PD-1) treatment. This receptor was obtained from a person aged 35-79 years with oral cavity squamous cell carcinoma. The gene calls are TRBV19 and TRBJ2-1, with 7 bases identical to TRBD2. The CDR3 DNA reads TGTGCCAGTACTATAGCGGGCCAACGAGGTGAGCAGTTCTTC. It specifies CASTIAGQRGEQFF.